This T cell receptor (beta chain) appears in the sequencing data of a study of T cells in Graves' hyperthyroidism and ophthalmopathy. Study outcomes and limitations: Among clonotypes expanded in thyroid above 0.001, most were also found in blood.

The diagnoses drew upon clinical symptoms, serum thyroxine and TRAb, thyroid ultrasound and orbital computed tomography. Regarding this clonotype: Its antigen is not known.

Amplified TCR beta CDR3 regions derived from RNA transcripts. When the TCR CDR3 underwent first-round RT-PCR, the HTBI primer set was used. TCRdb analysed the multiplex PCR reads with MiXCR anew, one entry per CDR3 protein. The sample includes fewer than 450,000 distinct CDR3 sequences, about 18% of them seen just once. The sequence was collected from a woman in her twenties or thirties with Graves' hyperthyroidism that later progressed to Graves' ophthalmopathy. The sequenced material came from blood.

The CDR3 nucleotides are TGTGCCAGCAGAGAAAACGAGAACACTGAAGCTTTCTTT. This codes for CASRENENTEAFF. The chain carries TRBV9 and TRBJ1-1, with unresolved D. The CDR3 spans 13 residues. The V gene lost 5 bases and the J gene lost 1 base, with 9 bases spanning the gap. Germline-derived CDR1 and CDR2 are SGDLS and YYNGEE. Full variable domain (outside the CDR3, taken from reference TRBV9 and TRBJ1-1): DSGVTQTPKHLITATGQRVTLRCSPRSGDLSVYWYQQSLDQGLQFLIQYYNGEERAKGNILERFSAQQFPDLHSELNLSSLELGDSALYFCASRENENTEAFFGQGTRLTVV.